The 32 T cell receptor beta chains in this list originate from one sample, sequenced in a study of cytomegalovirus exposure and HLA in healthy donors. 13 Jbeta primers and 60 Vbeta primers were used for the PCR. Produced via immunoSEQ multiplex PCR; TCRdb's table is partial and in-frame only. In the table there are 180,000 or so clones, about 85% of which are singletons. Sequencing was carried out using PBMCs. The receptors were gathered from a woman aged 50 to 60 in good health and CMV-seropositive.

The V gene is TRBV13, the J gene TRBJ2-7; 7 bases agree with TRBD2. Germline V gene data show CDR1 as PRHDT and CDR2 as FYEKMQ (reference sequence). With V trimmed by 3 bases and J by 9 bases, 14 bases remained unmatched. The CDR3 contains 15 residues. CDR3 nucleotides: TGTGCCAGCAGCTTCGACCGGACTAGGAGTGCGGGGCAGTACTTC. Amino acids: CASSFDRTRSAGQYF.

The V call is TRBV5-1, the J call TRBJ2-3, with 7 bases aligning to TRBD1. After removal of 3 bases from V and 5 bases from J, the junction contained 6 bases not matched to a gene. The CDR3 extends over 14 amino acids. Germline assignment: CDR1 SGHRS and CDR2 YFSETQ. The CDR3 nucleotides are TGCGCCAGCAGCTGGGACAGCACGAGAGATACGCAGTATTTT. This encodes CASSWDSTRDTQYF. The complete variable domain, with remaining parts taken from reference TRBV5-1 and TRBJ2-3, reads KAGVTQTPRYLIKTRGQQVTLSCSPISGHRSVSWYQQTPGQGLQFLFEYFSETQRNKGNFPGRFSGRQFSNSRSEMNVSTLELGDSALYLCASSWDSTRDTQYFGPGTRLTVL.

The chain has TRBV5-1 and TRBJ1-1, with D possibly matching TRBD1 (5 bases). V lost 1 base and J 0 bases, leaving 16 bases between the germline ends. The CDR3 consists of 17 residues. The germline V gene has CDR1 SGHRS and CDR2 YFSETQ. The CDR3 protein is CASSLQGSRGVNTEAFF. CDR3 nucleotide sequence: TGCGCCAGCAGCTTGCAAGGTTCTAGGGGTGTGAACACTGAAGCTTTCTTT.

The rearrangement joins TRBV21-1 to TRBJ1-5; the table's D call of TRBD1 was not tested on the DNA. TRBV21-1 has pseudogene status. CDR3 length: 15 amino acids. CDR3 residues: CASIAWTGAYQPQHF. CDR3 bases: TGTGCCAGCATAGCTTGGACAGGGGCGTATCAGCCCCAGCATTTT.

The rearrangement uses TRBV19 and TRBJ2-1; D is unresolved. Germline V lookup: CDR1 LNHDA, CDR2 SQIVND (reference sequence). The V and J ends lost 7 bases and 0 bases respectively, with 16 bases between them. CDR3 length: 16 amino acids. CDR3 sequence (DNA): TGTGCCAGTAATTCGAAAAGCTATACCTCCTACAATGAGCAGTTCTTC. It encodes CASNSKSYTSYNEQFF.

The CDR3 here is CASRTQGSGGRTDTQYF. DNA of the CDR3: TGTGCCAGCAGAACCCAGGGGTCGGGGGGGCGCACAGATACGCAGTATTTT. J is TRBJ2-3 and V is TRBV5-4; 8 bases map to TRBD2. Germline assignment: CDR1 SGHNT and CDR2 YYREEE (reference sequence). The CDR3 spans 17 residues. V trimming: 5 bases; J trimming: 1 base; junction bases outside the gene matches: 12.

The rearrangement joins TRBV7-2 to TRBJ1-1; the D is unclear. The CDR3 is made up of 11 amino acids. The V gene lost 2 bases and the J gene lost 7 bases, with 5 bases spanning the gap. CDR1 SGHTA and CDR2 FQGNSA come from the germline V gene. The CDR3 DNA reads TGTGCCAGCAGCTTATCGGGTGAAGCTTTCTTT. Translating it yields CASSLSGEAFF.

V usage is TRBV7-9 and J usage is TRBJ2-1; 9 bases are a match to TRBD1. After removal of 5 bases from V and 15 bases from J, the junction contained 11 bases not matched to a gene. The CDR3 extends over 13 amino acids. The germline gives CDR1 SEHNR, CDR2 FQNEAQ (reference sequence). The CDR3: CASSPWARDRVFF. The CDR3 DNA is TGTGCCAGCAGCCCCTGGGCCCGGGACAGGGTGTTCTTC.

The V gene is TRBV7-2, the J gene TRBJ2-7; possibly TRBD2 for D (6 bases). Per germline, CDR1 SGHTA and CDR2 FQGNSA. The V gene lost 5 bases and the J gene lost 5 bases, with 19 bases spanning the gap. The CDR3 is made up of 15 amino acids. This chain's CDR3 is CASSLPGQGLNEQYF. The CDR3 DNA is TGTGCCAGCAGCCTACCTGGGCAGGGACTCAACGAGCAGTACTTC.

V is TRBV18 and J is TRBJ2-1; TRBD2 aligns across 10 bases. The CDR3 runs to 15 residues. After removal of 5 bases from V and 3 bases from J, the junction contained 4 bases not matched to a gene. Per germline, CDR1 KGHSH and CDR2 LQKENI. The DNA for the CDR3 is TGTGCCAGCTCAGGCCTAGCGGGAGTCTACAATGAGCAGTTCTTC. Its translation: CASSGLAGVYNEQFF.

V is TRBV6-6 and J is TRBJ2-7; tentatively, D is TRBD2 (5 bases). The CDR3 runs to 15 residues. V was clipped by 2 bases and J by 0 bases, with 11 bases between them. Germline CDR1 reads MNHNY; CDR2 reads SVGAGI (reference sequence). The CDR3 DNA is TGTGCCAGCAGTTACGATCAGCGGAGCTCCTACGAGCAGTACTTC. Translated: CASSYDQRSSYEQYF.

This chain connects TRBV5-1 to TRBJ2-1; TRBD2 matches at 14 bases. CDR1 SGHRS and CDR2 YFSETQ come from the germline V gene. Trimming removed 0 bases from V and 2 bases from J; junction bases left unmatched: 4. The CDR3 sequence is 18 residues long. CDR3 protein: CASSLGLAGGRAYNEQFF. Written as DNA, the CDR3 is TGCGCCAGCAGCTTGGGACTAGCGGGAGGGCGAGCCTACAATGAGCAGTTCTTC. The whole variable domain, filled in from reference TRBV5-1 and TRBJ2-1, reads KAGVTQTPRYLIKTRGQQVTLSCSPISGHRSVSWYQQTPGQGLQFLFEYFSETQRNKGNFPGRFSGRQFSNSRSEMNVSTLELGDSALYLCASSLGLAGGRAYNEQFFGPGTRLTVL.

This clone has only one observation. The rearrangement uses TRBV6-5 and TRBJ1-6; tentatively, D is TRBD1 (5 bases). Germline CDR1 and CDR2: MNHEY and SVGAGI. This CDR3 is built from 16 residues. The V end lost 2 bases, the J end lost 9 bases, and 17 bases lay between the germline ends. CDR3 protein: CASSYLQGTGGSPLHF. The CDR3 DNA reads as TGTGCCAGCAGTTACCTCCAAGGCACCGGGGGTTCACCCCTCCACTTT.

The rearrangement uses TRBV5-1 and TRBJ2-2; TRBD2 is a possible D gene (6 bases). V dropped 4 bases and J dropped 0 bases, with 13 bases sitting between them. The CDR3 consists of 16 residues. Per germline, CDR1 SGHRS and CDR2 YFSETQ. CDR3 amino acids: CASSRRGGSNTGELFF. CDR3 coding DNA: TGCGCCAGCAGCCGCCGGGGAGGTTCGAACACCGGGGAGCTGTTTTTT.

The chain employs TRBV6-5 and TRBJ1-1; 9 nucleotides agree with TRBD1. V gave up 0 bases and J gave up 4 bases; unmatched junction bases: 6. Germline loops: CDR1 MNHEY, CDR2 SVGAGI. The CDR3 has 16 amino acids. CDR3 loop: CASSYSSTGGVTEAFF. The CDR3 region has the DNA TGTGCCAGCAGTTACTCTTCCACAGGGGGCGTCACTGAAGCTTTCTTT.

The DNA of the CDR3 is TGCGCCAGCAGCCAAGGGGGACGACCGGGGGGCTCCAATGAGCAGTTCTTC. It specifies CASSQGGRPGGSNEQFF. V usage is TRBV4-3 and J usage is TRBJ2-1, with D possibly TRBD2 on 7 matching bases. CDR1 is LGHNA, CDR2 YSLEER, per germline. The CDR3 has 17 amino acids. V dropped 1 base and J dropped 6 bases, with 19 bases sitting between them.

In DNA form, the CDR3 reads TGTGCCAGCAGTCTAACAGGGGGTTTGGGCAATCAGCCCCAGCATTTT. Amino acids: CASSLTGGLGNQPQHF. The rearrangement links TRBV28 to TRBJ1-5; TRBD1 matches 8 bases. The CDR3 runs 16 residues. The germline V gene encodes CDR1 MDHEN and CDR2 SYDVKM. Trimming at V came to 5 bases and at J to 2 bases, leaving 8 bases not matched to a gene.

In its sample, this clone was seen once. The J gene is TRBJ2-7, the V gene TRBV19, with D possibly matching TRBD1 (6 bases). V was clipped by 6 bases and J by 3 bases, with 9 bases between them. This CDR3 is 12 amino acids long. Germline lookup yields CDR1 LNHDA and CDR2 SQIVND (reference sequence). In nucleotides, the CDR3 is TGTGCCAGTAGCCTACAGGGCTACGAGCAGTACTTC. Translated: CASSLQGYEQYF.

The DNA for the CDR3 is TGTGCCAGCAGTTCCAGCGCATCCCCTAGCGGGAGGAGGGGTGAGCAGTTCTTC. This sequence encodes CASSSSASPSGRRGEQFF. The V call is TRBV27, the J call TRBJ2-1, with TRBD2 matching over 11 bases. Germline values: CDR1 MNHEY, CDR2 SMNVEV (reference sequence). V lost 4 bases to trimming and J lost 9 bases; unmatched junction nucleotides: 17. This CDR3 contains 18 residues.

This clone has more than one count but fewer than ten. The gene calls are TRBV9 and TRBJ1-6; TRBD1 matches 7 bases. Looked up from germline, CDR1 is SGDLS and CDR2 is YYNGEE. Trimming took 2 bases from V and 6 from J; bases not matched to a gene: 11. The CDR3 covers 17 residues. The CDR3 loop is CASSVEGQPRPNSPLHF. The DNA of the CDR3 is TGTGCCAGCAGCGTCGAGGGACAGCCAAGACCTAATTCACCCCTCCACTTT.

The chain joins TRBV5-1 to TRBJ1-3, with 9 bases lining up with TRBD1. The V gene's germline CDR1 is SGHRS and CDR2 YFSETQ. V shed 3 bases and J 4 bases; nucleotides not matched to a gene: 5. The CDR3 is 15 residues long. The DNA for the CDR3 is TGCGCCAGCAGCTCCTCCGGGACAGGGGGAAACACCATATATTTT. It yields the protein CASSSSGTGGNTIYF.

This chain links TRBV28 with TRBJ2-3; TRBD2 matches 10 bases. Trimming at V came to 1 base and at J to 0 bases, leaving 7 bases not matched to a gene. This CDR3 has 18 amino acids. Looked up from germline, CDR1 is MDHEN and CDR2 is SYDVKM. The CDR3 protein is CASSLLGSGGPSTDTQYF. The CDR3 bases are TGTGCCAGCAGTTTATTGGGTAGCGGGGGGCCAAGCACAGATACGCAGTATTTT. Looking up the rest from reference TRBV28 and TRBJ2-3 gives the full variable domain: DVKVTQSSRYLVKRTGEKVFLECVQDMDHENMFWYRQDPGLGLRLIYFSYDVKMKEKGDIPEGYSVSREKKERFSLILESASTNQTSMYLCASSLLGSGGPSTDTQYFGPGTRLTVL.

V usage is TRBV19 and J usage is TRBJ1-2; D ambiguous. V was clipped by 6 bases and J by 6 bases, with 11 bases between them. Germline CDR1 is LNHDA and CDR2 is SQIVND (reference sequence). CDR3 size: 12 residues. CDR3 amino acids: CASRPPGDGYTF. The CDR3 DNA follows: TGTGCCAGTAGACCGCCCGGGGATGGCTACACCTTC.

The chain uses TRBV18 and TRBJ1-4; the D gene is possibly TRBD1 (5 bases). The CDR3 spans 16 residues. V lost 2 bases and J 5 bases, leaving 15 bases between the germline ends. Per the germline V gene, CDR1 is KGHSH and CDR2 is LQKENI. The CDR3 is CASSPFTGSANEKLFF. CDR3 nucleotides: TGTGCCAGCTCACCATTTACAGGTAGTGCCAATGAAAAACTGTTTTTT.

The genes are TRBV7-9 and TRBJ1-5; no definite D call. The CDR3 is 13 amino acids. Trimming stripped 5 bases from V and 5 bases from J, with 10 bases between. From germline, CDR1 is SEHNR and CDR2 FQNEAQ (reference sequence). The CDR3 region is CASSKEGDQPQHF. In nucleotides, the CDR3 is TGTGCCAGCAGCAAGGAGGGCGATCAGCCCCAGCATTTT.

This clone has only a few counts. V gene TRBV19 combines with J gene TRBJ1-5; no reliable D call. Germline assignment: CDR1 LNHDA and CDR2 SQIVND (reference sequence). The V gene lost 4 bases and the J gene lost 4 bases, with 8 bases spanning the gap. CDR3 length equals 13 residues. The CDR3 DNA follows: TGTGCCAGTAGTAGGATACAGAATCAGCCCCAGCATTTT. Translating it yields CASSRIQNQPQHF.

The rearrangement links TRBV28 to TRBJ2-2; D remains unclear. The germline CDR1 and CDR2 sequences are MDHEN and SYDVKM. The ends were cut back, 3 bases at V and 3 bases at J, with 8 bases in the middle. The CDR3 contains 14 residues. CDR3 protein: CASSFPRYTGELFF. The CDR3 DNA follows: TGTGCCAGCAGTTTCCCCAGGTACACCGGGGAGCTGTTTTTT. The entire variable domain, with the rest obtained from reference TRBV28 and TRBJ2-2, is as follows: DVKVTQSSRYLVKRTGEKVFLECVQDMDHENMFWYRQDPGLGLRLIYFSYDVKMKEKGDIPEGYSVSREKKERFSLILESASTNQTSMYLCASSFPRYTGELFFGEGSRLTVL.

The chain uses TRBV27 and TRBJ2-3; D is uncertain. The CDR3 sequence is 16 residues long. V lost 6 bases and J lost 0, with 16 bases in between. The germline V gene encodes CDR1 MNHEY and CDR2 SMNVEV (reference sequence). The CDR3 loop is CASRWLAGLSTDTQYF. The CDR3 coding sequence is TGTGCCAGCAGATGGTTAGCCGGCCTTAGCACAGATACGCAGTATTTT.

The chain carries TRBV10-1 and TRBJ2-1; weak D call: TRBD1 (6 bases). V shed 2 bases and J shed 4 bases, with 12 bases lying between them. The germline V gene has CDR1 WNHNN and CDR2 SYGVQD (reference sequence). This CDR3 has 15 residues. The CDR3 is CASSEPGGRYNEQFF. CDR3 DNA sequence: TGCGCCAGCAGTGAGCCTGGGGGCCGGTACAATGAGCAGTTCTTC.

The J gene is TRBJ1-5, the V gene TRBV10-2; 9 bases line up with TRBD1. V dropped 6 bases and J dropped 6; count of bases not matched to a gene: 3. CDR3 length equals 13 residues. Germline V CDR1 and CDR2: WSHSY, SAAADI. The DNA for the CDR3 is TGCGCCAGCAGACAGGGGGCTGGTCAGCCCCAGCATTTT. Amino acids: CASRQGAGQPQHF.

This clone was seen a few times. A single base is all that separates this from a far larger clone, so a read error is likely. The same CDR3 can be traced to other DNA sequences in this sample. CDR3 residues: CASSLPSGSFPYEQYF. The DNA of the CDR3 is TGTGCCAGCAGCCTCCCTAGCGGGAGCTTCCCCTACGAGCAGTACTTC. The chain is built from TRBV7-2 and TRBJ2-7; 10 nucleotides line up with TRBD2. Per germline, CDR1 SGHTA and CDR2 FQGNSA. Trimming cost V 5 bases and J 2 bases; bases outside gene matches: 9. The CDR3 loop spans 16 amino acids.

The chain employs TRBV6-1 and TRBJ1-2; a possible D gene is TRBD1 (5 bases). Deletions cut 4 bases from V and 4 bases from J, with 13 bases between. CDR1 MNHNS and CDR2 SASEGT come from the germline V gene. The CDR3 is 14 amino acids. The chain's CDR3 is CASSGRGTFYGYTF. The CDR3 nucleotides read TGTGCCAGCAGTGGTCGGGGGACCTTCTATGGCTACACCTTC.